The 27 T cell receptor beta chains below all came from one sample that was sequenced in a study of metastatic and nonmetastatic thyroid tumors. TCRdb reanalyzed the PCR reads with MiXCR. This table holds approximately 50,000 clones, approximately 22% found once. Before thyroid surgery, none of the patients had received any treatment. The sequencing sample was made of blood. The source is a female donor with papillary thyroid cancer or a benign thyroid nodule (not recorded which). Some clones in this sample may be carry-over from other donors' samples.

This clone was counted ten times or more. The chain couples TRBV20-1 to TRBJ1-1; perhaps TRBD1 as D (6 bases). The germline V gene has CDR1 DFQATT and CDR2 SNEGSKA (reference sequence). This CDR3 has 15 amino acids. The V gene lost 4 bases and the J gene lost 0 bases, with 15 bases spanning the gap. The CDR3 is CSATPGANMNTEAFF. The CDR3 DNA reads TGCAGTGCTACTCCGGGGGCAAACATGAACACTGAAGCTTTCTTT.

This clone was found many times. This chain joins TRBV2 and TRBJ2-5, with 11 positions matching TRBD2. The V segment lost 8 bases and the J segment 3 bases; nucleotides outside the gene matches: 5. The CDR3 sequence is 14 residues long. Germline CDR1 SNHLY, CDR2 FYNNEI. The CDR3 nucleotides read TGTGCCAGCCAAACGACTAGCGGGAAAGAGACCCAGTACTTC. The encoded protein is CASQTTSGKETQYF.

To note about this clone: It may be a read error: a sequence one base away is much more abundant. The CDR3 here is CASIPGGAKNIQYF. CDR3 nucleotides: TGTGCCAGCATCCCCGGCGGAGCCAAAAACATTCAGTACTTC. The chain recombines TRBV28 with TRBJ2-4; D gene ambiguous. Looked up from germline, CDR1 is MDHEN and CDR2 is SYDVKM. Trimming cost V 7 bases and J 0 bases, with 10 bases left between them. This CDR3 spans 14 amino acids. The variable domain in full, with the rest retrieved from reference TRBV28 and TRBJ2-4, is DVKVTQSSRYLVKRTGEKVFLECVQDMDHENMFWYRQDPGLGLRLIYFSYDVKMKEKGDIPEGYSVSREKKERFSLILESASTNQTSMYLCASIPGGAKNIQYFGAGTRLSVL.

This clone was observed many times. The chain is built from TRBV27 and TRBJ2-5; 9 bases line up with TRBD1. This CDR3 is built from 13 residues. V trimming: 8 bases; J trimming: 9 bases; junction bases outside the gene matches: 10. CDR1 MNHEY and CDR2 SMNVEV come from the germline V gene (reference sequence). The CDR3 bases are TGTGCCAGCGGACAGGGGTTCGGGTGGGCCCAGTACTTC. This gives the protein CASGQGFGWAQYF.

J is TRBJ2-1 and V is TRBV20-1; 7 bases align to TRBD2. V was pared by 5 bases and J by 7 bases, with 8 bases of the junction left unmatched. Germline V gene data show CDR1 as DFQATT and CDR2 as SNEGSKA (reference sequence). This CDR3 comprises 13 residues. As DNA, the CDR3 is TGCAGTGCTGTCGCGGGAGTTGTTAATGAGCAGTTCTTC. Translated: CSAVAGVVNEQFF.

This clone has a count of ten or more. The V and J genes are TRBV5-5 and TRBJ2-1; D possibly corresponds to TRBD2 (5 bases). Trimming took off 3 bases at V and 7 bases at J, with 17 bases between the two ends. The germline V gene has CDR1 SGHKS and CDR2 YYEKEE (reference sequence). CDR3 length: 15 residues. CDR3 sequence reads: CASSWTAAAGNEQFF. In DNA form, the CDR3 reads TGTGCCAGCAGCTGGACTGCCGCGGCTGGTAATGAGCAGTTCTTC.

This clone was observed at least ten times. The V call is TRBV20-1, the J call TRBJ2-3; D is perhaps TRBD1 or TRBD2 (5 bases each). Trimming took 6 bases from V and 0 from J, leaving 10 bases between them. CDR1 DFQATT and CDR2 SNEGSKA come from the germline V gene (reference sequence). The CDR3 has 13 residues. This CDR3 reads CSAFGDSTDTQYF. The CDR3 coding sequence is TGCAGTGCCTTTGGGGACAGCACAGATACGCAGTATTTT.

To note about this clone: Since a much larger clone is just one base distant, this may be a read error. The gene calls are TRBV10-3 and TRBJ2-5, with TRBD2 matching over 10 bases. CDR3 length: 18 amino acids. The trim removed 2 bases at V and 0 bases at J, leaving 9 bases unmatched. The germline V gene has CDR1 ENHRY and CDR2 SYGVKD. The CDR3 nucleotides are TGTGCCATCAGTGAGGGGATAGCGGGAGGACGTTACCAAGAGACCCAGTACTTC. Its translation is CAISEGIAGGRYQETQYF.

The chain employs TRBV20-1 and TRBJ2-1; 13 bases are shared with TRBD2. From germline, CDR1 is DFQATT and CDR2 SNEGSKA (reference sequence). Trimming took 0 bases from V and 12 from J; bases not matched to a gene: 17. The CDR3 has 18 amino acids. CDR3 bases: TGCAGTGCTAGAGACCCTACTAGCGGGAGGGCCTCCTACAATTGGCAGTTCTTC. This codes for CSARDPTSGRASYNWQFF.

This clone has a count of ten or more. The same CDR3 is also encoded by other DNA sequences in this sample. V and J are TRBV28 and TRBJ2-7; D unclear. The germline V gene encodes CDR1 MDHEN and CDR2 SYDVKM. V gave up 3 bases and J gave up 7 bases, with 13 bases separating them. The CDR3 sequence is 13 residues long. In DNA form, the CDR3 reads TGTGCCAGCAGTTTTGGAAGGGTCAATGAGCAGTACTTC. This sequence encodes CASSFGRVNEQYF. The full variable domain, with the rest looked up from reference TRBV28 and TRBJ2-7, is DVKVTQSSRYLVKRTGEKVFLECVQDMDHENMFWYRQDPGLGLRLIYFSYDVKMKEKGDIPEGYSVSREKKERFSLILESASTNQTSMYLCASSFGRVNEQYFGPGTRLTVT.

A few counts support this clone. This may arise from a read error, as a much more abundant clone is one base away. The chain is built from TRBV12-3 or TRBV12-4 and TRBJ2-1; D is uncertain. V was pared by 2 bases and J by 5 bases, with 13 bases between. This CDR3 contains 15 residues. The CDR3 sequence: CASSLLSTIDNEQFF. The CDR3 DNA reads TGTGCCAGCAGTTTATTATCGACGATTGACAATGAGCAGTTCTTC.

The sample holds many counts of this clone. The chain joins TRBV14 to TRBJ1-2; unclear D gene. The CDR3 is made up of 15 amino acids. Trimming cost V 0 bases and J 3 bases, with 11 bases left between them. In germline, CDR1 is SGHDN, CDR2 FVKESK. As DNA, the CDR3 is TGTGCCAGCAGCCAAGATATACTGGGGTACTATGGCTACACCTTC. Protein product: CASSQDILGYYGYTF.

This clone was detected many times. CDR3: CASSLTGTGRVQPQHF. The DNA for the CDR3 is TGTGCCAGCAGCTTGACCGGGACAGGGCGGGTTCAGCCCCAGCATTTT. The chain has TRBV7-4 and TRBJ1-5, with TRBD1 matching 9 bases. V trimming: 3 bases; J trimming: 6 bases; junction bases outside the gene matches: 9. The length of the CDR3 is 16 residues. Germline lookup yields CDR1 SGHVT and CDR2 SQSDAQ.

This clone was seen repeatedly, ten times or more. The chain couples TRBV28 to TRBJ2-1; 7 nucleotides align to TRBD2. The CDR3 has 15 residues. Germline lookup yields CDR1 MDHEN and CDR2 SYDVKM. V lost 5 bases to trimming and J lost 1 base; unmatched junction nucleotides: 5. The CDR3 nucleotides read TGTGCCAGCAGTGATCATAGCGGGTCCTACAATGAGCAGTTCTTC. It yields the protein CASSDHSGSYNEQFF.

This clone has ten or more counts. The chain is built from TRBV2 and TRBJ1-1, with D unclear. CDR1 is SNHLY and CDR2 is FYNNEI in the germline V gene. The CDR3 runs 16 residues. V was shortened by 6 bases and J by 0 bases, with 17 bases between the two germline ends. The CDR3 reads CASRAVLVDMNTEAFF. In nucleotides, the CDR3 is TGTGCCAGCAGAGCTGTACTGGTCGATATGAACACTGAAGCTTTCTTT.

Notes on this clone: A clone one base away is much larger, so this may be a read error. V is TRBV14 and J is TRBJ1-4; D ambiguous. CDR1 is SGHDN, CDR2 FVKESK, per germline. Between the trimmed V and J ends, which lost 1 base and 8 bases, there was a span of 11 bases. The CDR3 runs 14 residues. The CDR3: CASSQVVRWEKLFF. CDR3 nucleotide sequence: TGTGCCAGCAGCCAAGTGGTCAGATGGGAAAAACTGTTTTTT.

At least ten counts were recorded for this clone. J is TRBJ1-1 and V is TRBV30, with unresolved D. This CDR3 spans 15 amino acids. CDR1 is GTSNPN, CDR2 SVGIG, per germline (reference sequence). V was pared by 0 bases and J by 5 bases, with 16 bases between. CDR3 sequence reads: CAWSVPPGAGTEAFF. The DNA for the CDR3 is TGTGCCTGGAGTGTCCCTCCGGGCGCTGGGACTGAAGCTTTCTTT.

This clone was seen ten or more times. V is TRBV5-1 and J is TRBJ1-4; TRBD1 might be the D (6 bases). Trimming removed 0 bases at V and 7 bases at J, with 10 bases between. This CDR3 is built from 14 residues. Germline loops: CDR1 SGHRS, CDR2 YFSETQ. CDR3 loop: CASSLGTVAEKLFF. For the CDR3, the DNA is TGCGCCAGCAGCTTGGGGACAGTAGCTGAAAAACTGTTTTTT.

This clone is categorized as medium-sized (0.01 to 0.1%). CDR3 sequence reads: CASSLAYPGQVFGAGYTF. CDR3 nucleotide sequence: TGCGCCAGCAGCTTGGCTTACCCAGGACAGGTTTTTGGTGCTGGCTACACCTTC. The chain combines TRBV5-1 with TRBJ1-2; 7 bases line up with TRBD1. Germline V gives CDR1 SGHRS, CDR2 YFSETQ. V gave up 0 bases and J gave up 7 bases; unmatched junction bases: 18. The CDR3 has 18 amino acids.

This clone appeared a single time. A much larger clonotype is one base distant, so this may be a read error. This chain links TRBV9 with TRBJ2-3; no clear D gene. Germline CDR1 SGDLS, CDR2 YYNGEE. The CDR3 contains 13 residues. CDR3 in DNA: TGTGCCGGCAGCCCCGGCCCCTTAGATACGCAGTATTTT. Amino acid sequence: CAGSPGPLDTQYF.

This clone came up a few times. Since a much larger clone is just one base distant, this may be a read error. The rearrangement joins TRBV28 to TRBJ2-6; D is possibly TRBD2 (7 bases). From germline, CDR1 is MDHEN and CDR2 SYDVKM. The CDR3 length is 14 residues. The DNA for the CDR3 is TGTGCCAGCAGTCCCGTGGGGGGGGCCAACTTCCTGACTTTC. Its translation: CASSPVGGANFLTF.

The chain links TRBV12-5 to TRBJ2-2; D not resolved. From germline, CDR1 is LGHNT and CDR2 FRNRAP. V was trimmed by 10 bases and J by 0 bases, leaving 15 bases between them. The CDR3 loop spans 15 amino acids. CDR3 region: CAIAPDMANTGELFF. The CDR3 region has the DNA TGTGCTATTGCCCCCGACATGGCGAACACCGGGGAGCTGTTTTTT.

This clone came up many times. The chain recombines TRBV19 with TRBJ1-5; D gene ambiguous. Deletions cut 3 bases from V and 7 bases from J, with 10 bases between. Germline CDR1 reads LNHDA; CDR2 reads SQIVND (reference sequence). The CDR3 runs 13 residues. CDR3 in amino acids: CASSMGSGQPQHF. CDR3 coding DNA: TGTGCCAGTAGTATGGGCTCGGGCCAGCCCCAGCATTTT.

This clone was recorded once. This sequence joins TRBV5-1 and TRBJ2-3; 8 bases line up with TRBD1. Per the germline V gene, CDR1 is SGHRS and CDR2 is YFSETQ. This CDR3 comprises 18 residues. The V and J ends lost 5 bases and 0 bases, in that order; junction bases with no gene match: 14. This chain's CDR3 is CASSLPSGQGSSTDTQYF. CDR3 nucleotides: TGCGCCAGCAGTTTGCCCTCTGGACAGGGCTCCAGCACAGATACGCAGTATTTT.

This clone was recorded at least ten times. CDR3 sequence reads: CASGLVTGRSHEQYF. In DNA form, the CDR3 reads TGTGCTAGTGGTTTGGTAACAGGCAGAAGCCACGAGCAGTACTTC. This rearrangement joins TRBV12-5 to TRBJ2-7; TRBD1 might be the D (5 bases). V was shortened by 0 bases and J by 5 bases, with 14 bases between the two germline ends. Germline CDR1 and CDR2: LGHNT and FRNRAP. The CDR3 totals 15 residues. The full variable domain, its missing parts supplied by reference TRBV12-5 and TRBJ2-7, is DARVTQTPRHKVTEMGQEVTMRCQPILGHNTVFWYRQTMMQGLELLAYFRNRAPLDDSGMPKDRFSAEMPDATLATLKIQPSEPRDSAVYFCASGLVTGRSHEQYFGPGTRLTVT.

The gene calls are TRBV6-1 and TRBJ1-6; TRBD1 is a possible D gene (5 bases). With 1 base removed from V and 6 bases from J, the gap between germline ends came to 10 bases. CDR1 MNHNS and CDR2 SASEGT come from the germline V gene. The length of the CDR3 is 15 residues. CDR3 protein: CASSEVGGSNSPLHF. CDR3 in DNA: TGTGCCAGCAGTGAAGTTGGGGGTTCTAATTCACCCCTCCACTTT.

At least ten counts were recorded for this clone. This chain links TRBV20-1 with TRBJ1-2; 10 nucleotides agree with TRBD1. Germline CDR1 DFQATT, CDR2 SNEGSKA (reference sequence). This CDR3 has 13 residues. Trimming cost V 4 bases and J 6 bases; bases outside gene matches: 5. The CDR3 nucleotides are TGCAGTGCTACACCCGGGACAGGGGATGGCTACACCTTC. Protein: CSATPGTGDGYTF.